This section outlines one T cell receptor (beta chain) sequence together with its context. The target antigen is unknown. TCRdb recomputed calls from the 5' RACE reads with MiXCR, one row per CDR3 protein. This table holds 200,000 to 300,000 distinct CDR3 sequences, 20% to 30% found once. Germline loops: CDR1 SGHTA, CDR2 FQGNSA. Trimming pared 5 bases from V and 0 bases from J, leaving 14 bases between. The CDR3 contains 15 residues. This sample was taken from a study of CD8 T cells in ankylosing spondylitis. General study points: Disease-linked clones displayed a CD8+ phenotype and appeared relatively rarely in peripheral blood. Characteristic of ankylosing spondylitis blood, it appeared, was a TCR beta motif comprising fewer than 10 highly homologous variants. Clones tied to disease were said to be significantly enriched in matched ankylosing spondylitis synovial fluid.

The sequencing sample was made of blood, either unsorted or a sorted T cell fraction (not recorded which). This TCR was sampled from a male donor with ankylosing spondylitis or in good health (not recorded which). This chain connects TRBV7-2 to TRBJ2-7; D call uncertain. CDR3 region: CASSVDRDSSYEQYF. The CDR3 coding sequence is TGTGCCAGCAGCGTGGACCGAGATAGCTCCTACGAGCAGTACTTC.